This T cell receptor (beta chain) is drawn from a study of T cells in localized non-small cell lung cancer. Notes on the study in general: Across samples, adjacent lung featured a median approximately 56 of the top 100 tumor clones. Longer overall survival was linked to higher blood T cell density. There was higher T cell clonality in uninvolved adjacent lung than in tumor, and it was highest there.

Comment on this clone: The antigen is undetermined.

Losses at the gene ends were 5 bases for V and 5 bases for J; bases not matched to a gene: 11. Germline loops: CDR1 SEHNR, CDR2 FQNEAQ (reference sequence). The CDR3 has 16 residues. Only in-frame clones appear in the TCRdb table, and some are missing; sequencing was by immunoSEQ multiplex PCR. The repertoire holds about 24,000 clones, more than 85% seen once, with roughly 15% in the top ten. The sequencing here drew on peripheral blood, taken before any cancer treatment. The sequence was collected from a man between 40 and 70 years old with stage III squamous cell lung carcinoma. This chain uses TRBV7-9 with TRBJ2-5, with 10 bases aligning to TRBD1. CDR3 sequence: CASSDYGTGAGETQYF. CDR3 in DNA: TGTGCCAGCAGCGACTACGGGACAGGGGCTGGGGAGACCCAGTACTTC.